A selection of T cell receptor beta chains follows, all from one sample in a study of CD8 T cells in Susac syndrome. TCRdb recomputed calls from the immunoSEQ multiplex PCR reads with MiXCR, one row per CDR3 protein. The data contain approximately 210,000 distinct CDR3 sequences, roughly 96% of them singletons. Sample: CD4+ T cells from PBMCs. These TCRs come from a human donor with multiple sclerosis. Each CDR3 is given with its conserved first and last residue. The D gene is left open where the match is weak. Expanded clones get a size class; other rows say once, few or many, or leave the size out.

cdr3_aa | cdr3_nt | v_call | clone_size | j_call | d_call
CASSFRRAESYEQYF | TGTGCCAGCAGCTTTCGCCGGGCAGAATCCTACGAGCAGTACTTC | TRBV11-2 | . | TRBJ2-7 | .
CSARDNPRTEAFF | TGCAGTGCTAGAGATAACCCACGAACTGAAGCTTTCTTT | TRBV20-1 | . | TRBJ1-1 | .
CASSTIGTSGANEQFF | TGTGCCAGCAGTACCATCGGGACTAGCGGGGCCAATGAGCAGTTCTTC | TRBV28 | . | TRBJ2-1 | TRBD2
CAWRWGDEQFF | TGTGCCTGGCGCTGGGGGGATGAGCAGTTCTTC | TRBV30 | . | TRBJ2-1 | .
CASSFKAGRDEQFF | TGTGCCAGCAGCTTTAAGGCGGGGCGGGATGAGCAGTTCTTC | TRBV5-4 | . | TRBJ2-1 | .
CASSEPGQYEQYF | TGCGCCAGCAGCGAACCGGGACAGTACGAGCAGTACTTC | TRBV5-1 | . | TRBJ2-7 | TRBD1
CSVCRVAGGGELFF | TGCAGCGTTTGTCGAGTAGCGGGGGGCGGGGAGCTGTTTTTT | TRBV29-1 | . | TRBJ2-2 | TRBD2
CSAKGSPGQGVYIQYF | TGCAGTGCCAAGGGTTCGCCGGGACAGGGGGTATACATTCAGTACTTC | TRBV20-1 | . | TRBJ2-4 | TRBD1
CASSSRNQPQHF | TGTGCCAGCAGCTCGCGAAATCAGCCCCAGCATTTT | TRBV3-1 | . | TRBJ1-5 | .
CATSGKGGNNEQFF | TGTGCCACCAGTGGTAAGGGGGGAAACAATGAGCAGTTCTTC | TRBV24-1 | . | TRBJ2-1 | .
CASSVEGGAEAQETQYF | TGTGCCAGCAGCGTAGAGGGAGGGGCAGAAGCTCAAGAGACCCAGTACTTC | TRBV9 | . | TRBJ2-5 | TRBD2
CASSYTYEQYF | TGTGCCAGCAGTTATACCTACGAGCAGTACTTC | TRBV28 | . | TRBJ2-7 | .
CSVWGSNEKLFF | TGCAGCGTTTGGGGATCTAATGAAAAACTGTTTTTT | TRBV29-1 | . | TRBJ1-4 | .
CSARVGYEQYF | TGCAGTGCTAGGGTGGGATACGAGCAGTACTTC | TRBV20-1 | . | TRBJ2-7 | .
CAWSLASGRSETQYF | TGTGCCTGGAGTTTAGCTAGCGGGAGGAGTGAGACCCAGTACTTC | TRBV30 | . | TRBJ2-5 | TRBD2
CASSDSQGRTYEQYF | TGTGCCAGCAGTGACTCACAGGGGCGAACCTACGAGCAGTACTTC | TRBV25-1 | . | TRBJ2-7 | TRBD1
CASSVVWTGGSETQYF | TGTGCCAGCAGCGTCGTCTGGACAGGGGGGTCAGAGACCCAGTACTTC | TRBV11-2 | . | TRBJ2-5 | TRBD1
CASSLDRTNLGYEQYF | TGTGCCAGCAGCTTAGACAGAACAAACCTAGGGTACGAGCAGTACTTC | TRBV11-2 | . | TRBJ2-7 | .
CSVGSGVAQPQHF | TGCAGCGTTGGGTCAGGCGTCGCCCAGCCCCAGCATTTT | TRBV29-1 | . | TRBJ1-5 | .
CASSLSSGASGEQYF | TGTGCCAGCAGTTTAAGTTCCGGAGCGTCGGGCGAGCAGTACTTC | TRBV27 | . | TRBJ2-7 | .
CASSLAPVNTEAFF | TGCGCCAGCAGCTTGGCCCCGGTGAACACTGAAGCTTTCTTT | TRBV5-1 | . | TRBJ1-1 | .
CASSLTRGLAQYF | TGTGCCAGCAGCCTCACCCGGGGCCTCGCCCAGTACTTC | TRBV14 | . | TRBJ2-5 | .
CASSLRLETQYF | TGTGCCAGCAGTTTAAGGCTCGAGACCCAGTACTTT | TRBV28 | . | TRBJ2-5 | .
CASGPSGGAYEQYF | TGTGCCAGCGGCCCTAGCGGGGGGGCCTACGAGCAGTACTTC | TRBV2 | . | TRBJ2-7 | TRBD2
CASSQERGRPYNEQFF | TGTGCCAGCAGCCAAGAACGCGGGAGACCCTACAATGAGCAGTTCTTC | TRBV3-1 | . | TRBJ2-1 | TRBD2
CASSEQSNYGYTF | TGTGCCAGCAGTGAACAGAGCAACTATGGCTACACCTTC | TRBV25-1 | once | TRBJ1-2 | .
CASSLVVAGELFF | TGTGCCAGCAGCTTAGTTGTGGCCGGGGAGCTGTTTTTT | TRBV11-2 | once | TRBJ2-2 | .
CSVDGFPNYGYTF | TGCAGCGTTGACGGCTTCCCTAACTATGGCTACACCTTC | TRBV29-1 | . | TRBJ1-2 | .
CASKIVGETQYF | TGCGCCAGCAAGATCGTGGGTGAGACCCAGTACTTC | TRBV5-1 | . | TRBJ2-5 | .
CASSQDPLAEQFF | TGTGCCAGCAGCCAAGATCCGCTAGCGGAGCAGTTCTTC | TRBV3-1 | . | TRBJ2-1 | .